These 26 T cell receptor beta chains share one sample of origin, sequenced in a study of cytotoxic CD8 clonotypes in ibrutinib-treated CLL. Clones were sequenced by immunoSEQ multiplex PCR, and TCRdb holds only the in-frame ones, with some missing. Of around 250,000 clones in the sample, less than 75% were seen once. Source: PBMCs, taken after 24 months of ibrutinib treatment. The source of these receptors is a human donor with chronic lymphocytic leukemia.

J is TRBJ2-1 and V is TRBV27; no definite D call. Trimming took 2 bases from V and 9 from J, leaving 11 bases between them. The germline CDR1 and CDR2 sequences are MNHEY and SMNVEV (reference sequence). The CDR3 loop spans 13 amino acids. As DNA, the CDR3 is TGTGCCAGCAGTTTAAGGACGCCTAGTGAGCAGTTCTTC. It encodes CASSLRTPSEQFF.

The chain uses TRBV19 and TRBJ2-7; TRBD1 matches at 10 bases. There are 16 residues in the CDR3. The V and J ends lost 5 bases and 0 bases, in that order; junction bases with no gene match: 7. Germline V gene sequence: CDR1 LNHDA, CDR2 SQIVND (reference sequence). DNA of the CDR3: TGTGCCAGTAGTGGACCGGGACAGGGGTACTCCTACGAGCAGTACTTC. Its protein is CASSGPGQGYSYEQYF.

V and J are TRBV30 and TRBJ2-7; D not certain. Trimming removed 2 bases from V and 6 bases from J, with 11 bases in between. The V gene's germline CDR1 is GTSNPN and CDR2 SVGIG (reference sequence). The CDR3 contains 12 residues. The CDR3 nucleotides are TGTGCCTGGAGTAGGGTTCCTGGCGAGCAGTACTTC. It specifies CAWSRVPGEQYF.

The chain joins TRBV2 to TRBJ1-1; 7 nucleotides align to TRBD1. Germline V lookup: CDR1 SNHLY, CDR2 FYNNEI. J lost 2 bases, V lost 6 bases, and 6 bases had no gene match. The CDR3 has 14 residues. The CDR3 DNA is TGTGCCAGCAGCTTAAACAGGGGAAACACTGAAGCTTTCTTT. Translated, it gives CASSLNRGNTEAFF.

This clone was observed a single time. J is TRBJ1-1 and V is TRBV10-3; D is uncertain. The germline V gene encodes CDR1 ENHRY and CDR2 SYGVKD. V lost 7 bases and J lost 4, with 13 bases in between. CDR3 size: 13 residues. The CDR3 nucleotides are TGTGCCATCAAGAGGGCAGGTAGCACTGAAGCTTTCTTT. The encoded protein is CAIKRAGSTEAFF.

The CDR3 region is CASSLFTPNEKLFF. The CDR3 DNA is TGCGCCAGCAGCTTGTTTACACCTAATGAAAAACTGTTTTTT. The chain couples TRBV5-1 to TRBJ1-4, with D uncertain. CDR1 SGHRS and CDR2 YFSETQ come from the germline V gene. Trimming took 1 base from V and 3 from J, leaving 7 bases between them. The length of the CDR3 is 14 residues.

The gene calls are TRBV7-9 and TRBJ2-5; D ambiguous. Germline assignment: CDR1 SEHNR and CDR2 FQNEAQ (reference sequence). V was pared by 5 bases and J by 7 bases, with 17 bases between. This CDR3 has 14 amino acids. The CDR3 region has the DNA TGTGCCAGCAGCCCACAGACTGGCCTTGGGACCCAGTACTTC. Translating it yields CASSPQTGLGTQYF.

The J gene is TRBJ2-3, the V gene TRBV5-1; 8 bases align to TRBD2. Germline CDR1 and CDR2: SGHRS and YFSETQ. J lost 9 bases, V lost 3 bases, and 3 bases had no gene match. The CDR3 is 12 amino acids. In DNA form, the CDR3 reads TGCGCCAGCAGCTCCGAGCGGGGGACGCAGTATTTT. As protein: CASSSERGTQYF.

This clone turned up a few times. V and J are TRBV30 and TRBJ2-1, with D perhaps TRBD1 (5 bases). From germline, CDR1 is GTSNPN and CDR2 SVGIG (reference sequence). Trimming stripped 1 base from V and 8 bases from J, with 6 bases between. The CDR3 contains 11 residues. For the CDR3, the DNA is TGTGCCTGGAGTGGCAGGGATGAGCAGTTCTTC. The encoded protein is CAWSGRDEQFF.

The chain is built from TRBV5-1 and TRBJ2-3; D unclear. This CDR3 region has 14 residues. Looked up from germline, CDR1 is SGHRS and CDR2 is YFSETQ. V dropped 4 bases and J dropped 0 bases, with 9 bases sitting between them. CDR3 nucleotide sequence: TGCGCCAGCAGCCCCCTAGTGAGCACAGATACGCAGTATTTT. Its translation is CASSPLVSTDTQYF.

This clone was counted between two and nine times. This CDR3 is CASSYSSRTLYEQYF. For the CDR3, the DNA is TGTGCCAGCAGTTACTCGAGTCGGACACTCTACGAGCAGTACTTC. The chain employs TRBV6-5 and TRBJ2-7; tentative D call: TRBD1 (5 bases). Germline V gives CDR1 MNHEY, CDR2 SVGAGI. The V end was cut by 0 bases, the J end by 3 bases, with 12 bases between. This CDR3 region has 15 residues.

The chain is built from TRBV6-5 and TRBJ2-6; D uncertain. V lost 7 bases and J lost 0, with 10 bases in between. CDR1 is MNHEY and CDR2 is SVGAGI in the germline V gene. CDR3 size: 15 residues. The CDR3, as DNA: TGTGCCAGCACTTTGGGTCCCTCTGGGGCCAACGTCCTGACTTTC. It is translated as CASTLGPSGANVLTF.

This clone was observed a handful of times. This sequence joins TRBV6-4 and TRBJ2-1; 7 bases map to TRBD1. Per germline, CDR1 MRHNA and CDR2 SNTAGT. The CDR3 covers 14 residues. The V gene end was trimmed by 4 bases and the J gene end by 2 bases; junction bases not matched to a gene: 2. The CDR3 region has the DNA TGTGCCAGCAGTGCACAGGGGACCTACAATGAGCAGTTCTTC. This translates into CASSAQGTYNEQFF.

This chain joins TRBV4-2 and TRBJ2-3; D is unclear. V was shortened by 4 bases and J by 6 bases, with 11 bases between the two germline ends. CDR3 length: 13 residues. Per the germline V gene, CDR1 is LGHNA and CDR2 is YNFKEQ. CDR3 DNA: TGTGCCAGCAGCCCCCGAAGTCCGGATACGCAGTATTTT. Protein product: CASSPRSPDTQYF.

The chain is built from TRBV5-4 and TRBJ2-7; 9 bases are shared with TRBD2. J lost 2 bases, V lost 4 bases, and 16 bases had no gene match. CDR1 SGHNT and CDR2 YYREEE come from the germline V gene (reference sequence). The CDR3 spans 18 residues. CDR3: CASSRVYGAGGLTYEQYF. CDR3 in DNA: TGTGCCAGCAGCCGCGTTTATGGGGCGGGAGGGTTAACCTACGAGCAGTACTTC.

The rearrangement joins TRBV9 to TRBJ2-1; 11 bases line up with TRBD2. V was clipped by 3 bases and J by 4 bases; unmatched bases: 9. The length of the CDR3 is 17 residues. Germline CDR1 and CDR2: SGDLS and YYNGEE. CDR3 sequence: CASSATFTSGGYNEQFF. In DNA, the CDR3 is TGTGCCAGCAGCGCAACATTCACTAGCGGGGGTTACAATGAGCAGTTCTTC.

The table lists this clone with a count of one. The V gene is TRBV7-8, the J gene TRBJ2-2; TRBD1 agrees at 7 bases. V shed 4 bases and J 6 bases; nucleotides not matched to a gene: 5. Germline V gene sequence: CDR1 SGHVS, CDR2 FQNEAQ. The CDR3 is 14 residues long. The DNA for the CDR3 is TGTGCCAGCAGCTCGACAGGGCAGGCCGGGGAGCTGTTTTTT. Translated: CASSSTGQAGELFF.

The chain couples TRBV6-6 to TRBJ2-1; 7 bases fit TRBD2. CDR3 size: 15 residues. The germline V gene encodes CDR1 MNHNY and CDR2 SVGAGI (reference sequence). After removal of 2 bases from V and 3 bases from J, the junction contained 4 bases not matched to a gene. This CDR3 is CASSYPGGGYNEQFF. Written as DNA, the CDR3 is TGTGCCAGCAGTTACCCTGGGGGGGGCTACAATGAGCAGTTCTTC.

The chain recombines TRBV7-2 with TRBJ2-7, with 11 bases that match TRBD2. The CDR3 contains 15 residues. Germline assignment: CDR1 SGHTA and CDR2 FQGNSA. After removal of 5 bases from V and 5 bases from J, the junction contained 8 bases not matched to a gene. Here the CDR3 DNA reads TGTGCCAGCAGCGTAACTAGCGGGAGATTGAACGAGCAGTACTTC. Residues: CASSVTSGRLNEQYF.

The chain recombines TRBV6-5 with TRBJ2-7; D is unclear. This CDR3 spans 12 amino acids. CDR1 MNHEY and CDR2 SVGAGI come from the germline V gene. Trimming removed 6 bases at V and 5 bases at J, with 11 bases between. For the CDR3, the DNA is TGTGCCAGCAGAGACCATACGCACGAGCAGTACTTC. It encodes CASRDHTHEQYF.

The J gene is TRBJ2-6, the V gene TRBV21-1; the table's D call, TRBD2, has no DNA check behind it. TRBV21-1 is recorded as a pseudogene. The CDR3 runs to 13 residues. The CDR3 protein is CASEKYGANVLTF. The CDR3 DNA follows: TGTGCCAGTGAGAAGTATGGGGCCAACGTCCTGACTTTC.

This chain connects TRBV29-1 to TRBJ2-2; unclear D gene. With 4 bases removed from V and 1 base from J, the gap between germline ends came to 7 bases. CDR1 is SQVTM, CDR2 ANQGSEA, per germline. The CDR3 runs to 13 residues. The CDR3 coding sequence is TGCAGCGTTGTGACGGAGAACACCGGGGAGCTGTTTTTT. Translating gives CSVVTENTGELFF.

Written as DNA, the CDR3 is TGTGCCAGCAGTTGGCAGGTTTCCGACGGCTACACCTTC. Its translation is CASSWQVSDGYTF. The chain joins TRBV6-5 to TRBJ1-2, with D hard to call. Per the germline V gene, CDR1 is MNHEY and CDR2 is SVGAGI. The CDR3 loop spans 13 amino acids. V was clipped by 4 bases and J by 8 bases, with 14 bases between them.

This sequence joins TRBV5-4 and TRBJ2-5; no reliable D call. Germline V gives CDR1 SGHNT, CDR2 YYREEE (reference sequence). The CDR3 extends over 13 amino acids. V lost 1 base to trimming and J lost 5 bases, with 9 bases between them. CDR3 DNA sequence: TGTGCCAGCAGCTTGTCAAGGTGGGAGACCCAGTACTTC. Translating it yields CASSLSRWETQYF.

CDR3 coding DNA: TGTGCCAGCAGGGGGTTAGGCGGGGAGCTGTTTTTT. This codes for CASRGLGGELFF. The rearrangement uses TRBV6-5 and TRBJ2-2; D is ambiguous. Germline V gene data show CDR1 as MNHEY and CDR2 as SVGAGI. This CDR3 spans 12 amino acids. Trimming stripped 6 bases from V and 7 bases from J, with 9 bases between.

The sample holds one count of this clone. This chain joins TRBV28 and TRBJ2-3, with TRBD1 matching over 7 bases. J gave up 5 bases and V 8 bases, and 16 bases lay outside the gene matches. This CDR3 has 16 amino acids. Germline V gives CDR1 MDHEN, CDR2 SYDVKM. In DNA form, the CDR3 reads TGTGCCAGCTCCACTATGACGGGGACAGCGAGAGATACGCAGTATTTT. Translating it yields CASSTMTGTARDTQYF.